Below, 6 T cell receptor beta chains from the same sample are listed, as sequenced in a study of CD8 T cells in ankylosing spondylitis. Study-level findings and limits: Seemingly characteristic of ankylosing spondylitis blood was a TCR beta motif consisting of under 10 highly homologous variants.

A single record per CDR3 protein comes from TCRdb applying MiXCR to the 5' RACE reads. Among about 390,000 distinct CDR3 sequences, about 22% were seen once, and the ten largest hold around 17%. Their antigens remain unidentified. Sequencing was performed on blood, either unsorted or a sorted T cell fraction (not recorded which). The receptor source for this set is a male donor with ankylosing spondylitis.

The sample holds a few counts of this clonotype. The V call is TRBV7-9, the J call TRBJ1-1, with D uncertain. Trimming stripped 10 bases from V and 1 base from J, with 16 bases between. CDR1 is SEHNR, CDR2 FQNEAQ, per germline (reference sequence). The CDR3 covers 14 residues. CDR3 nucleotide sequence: TGTGCCACCCCCTTAGGGCCCAGGAACACTGAAGCTTTCTTT. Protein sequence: CATPLGPRNTEAFF.

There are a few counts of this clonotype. The CDR3 here is CASSLNGRGNTIYF. CDR3 DNA: TGTGCCAGCAGCTTAAATGGGAGGGGAAACACCATATATTTT. This chain links TRBV7-2 with TRBJ1-3; D gene uncertain. The CDR3 is 14 residues long. Between the trimmed V and J ends, which lost 2 bases and 4 bases, there was a span of 9 bases. Germline CDR1 SGHTA, CDR2 FQGNSA.

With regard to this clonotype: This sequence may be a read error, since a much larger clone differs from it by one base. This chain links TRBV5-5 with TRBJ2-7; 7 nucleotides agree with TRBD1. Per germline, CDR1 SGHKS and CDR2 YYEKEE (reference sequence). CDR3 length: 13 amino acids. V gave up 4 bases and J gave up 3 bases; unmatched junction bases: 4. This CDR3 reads CASSGGQIYEQYF. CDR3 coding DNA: TGTGCCAGCAGCGGGGGACAGATCTACGAGCAGTACTTC.

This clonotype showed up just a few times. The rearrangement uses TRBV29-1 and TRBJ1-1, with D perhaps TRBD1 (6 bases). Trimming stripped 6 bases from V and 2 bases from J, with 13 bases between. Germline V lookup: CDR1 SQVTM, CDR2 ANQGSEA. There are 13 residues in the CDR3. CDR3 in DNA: TGCAGCGTGTACAGCGGGGGCAACACTGAAGCTTTCTTT. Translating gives CSVYSGGNTEAFF.

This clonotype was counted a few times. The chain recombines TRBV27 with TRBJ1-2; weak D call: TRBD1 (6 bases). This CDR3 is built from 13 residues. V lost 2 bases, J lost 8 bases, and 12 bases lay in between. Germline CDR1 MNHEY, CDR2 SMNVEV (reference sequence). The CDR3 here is CASSLQGKRGYTF. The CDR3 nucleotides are TGTGCCAGCAGTTTACAGGGGAAGAGGGGCTACACCTTC.

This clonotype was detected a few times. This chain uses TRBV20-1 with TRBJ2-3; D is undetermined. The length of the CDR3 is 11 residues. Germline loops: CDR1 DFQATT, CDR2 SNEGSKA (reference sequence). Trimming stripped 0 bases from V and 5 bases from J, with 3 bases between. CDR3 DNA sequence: TGCAGTGCTAGAGATCTAGATACGCAGTATTTT. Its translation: CSARDLDTQYF.